The text below deals with one TCR beta chain. The antigen is not known. TCR beta VDJ and CDR3 were profiled, and genomic DNA was the template. TCRdb re-called the reads through MiXCR, storing one row per CDR3 protein. Among 200,000 to 250,000 distinct CDR3 sequences listed, under 50% were seen once. CD8+CD57+ cell expansion, shown by flow cytometry, had occurred in the patients selected for sequencing. Severe acquired aplastic anemia was present in every patient. These data are taken from a study of CD8+CD57+ T cells in acquired aplastic anemia. Overall study: Sorted CD4+ and CD8+ cells yielded 2.5 to 3.5 ug of DNA on average.

Study conclusions and caveats: The same twenty-nine CD8+ CDR3 sequences occurred in patients and in controls. CD8+ Simpson's diversity in patients was not significantly different from that in controls.

The receptor was isolated from a human donor with aplastic anemia. Sequenced sample: sorted CD4+, CD8+, or CD8+CD57+ T cells (not recorded which) from PBMCs.

The CDR3 spells CATSTRGETGTRLGYTF. The CDR3, as DNA: TGTGCCACCAGCACTAGAGGGGAGACAGGAACCCGTTTGGGCTACACCTTC. The rearrangement links TRBV15 to TRBJ1-2, with a possible D match to TRBD1 (6 bases). CDR1 is LNHNV and CDR2 is YYDKDF in the germline V gene (reference sequence). Trimming took off 4 bases at V and 8 bases at J, with 26 bases between the two ends. The CDR3 contains 17 residues.